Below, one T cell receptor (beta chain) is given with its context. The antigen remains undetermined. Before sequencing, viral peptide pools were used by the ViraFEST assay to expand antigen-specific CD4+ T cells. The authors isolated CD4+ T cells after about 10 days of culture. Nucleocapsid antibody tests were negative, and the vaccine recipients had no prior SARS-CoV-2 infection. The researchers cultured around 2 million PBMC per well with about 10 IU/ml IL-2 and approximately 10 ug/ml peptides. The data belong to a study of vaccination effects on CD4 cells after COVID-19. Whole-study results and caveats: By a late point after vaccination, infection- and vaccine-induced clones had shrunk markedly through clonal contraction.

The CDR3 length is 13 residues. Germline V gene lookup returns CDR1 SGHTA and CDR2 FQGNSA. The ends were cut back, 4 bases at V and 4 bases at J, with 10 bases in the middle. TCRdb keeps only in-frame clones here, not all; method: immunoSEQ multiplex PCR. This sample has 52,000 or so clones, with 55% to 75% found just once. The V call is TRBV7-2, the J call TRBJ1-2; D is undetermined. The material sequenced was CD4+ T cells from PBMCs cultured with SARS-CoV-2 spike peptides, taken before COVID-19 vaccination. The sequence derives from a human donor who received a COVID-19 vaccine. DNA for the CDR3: TGTGCCAGCAGCTCACAGCTACGCTATGGCTACACCTTC. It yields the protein CASSSQLRYGYTF.